A single sample gave rise to the 28 T cell receptor beta chains below, sequenced in a study of cytomegalovirus exposure and HLA in healthy donors. 60 Vbeta and 13 Jbeta primers were used in PCR. Produced via immunoSEQ multiplex PCR; TCRdb's table is partial and in-frame only. The sample contains about 95,000 clones, approximately 72% of which appear only once. The sequencing sample was made of PBMCs. These receptor sequences come from a woman in her forties in good health and CMV-seropositive.

This clone has just one count. J is TRBJ2-1 and V is TRBV6-5; a possible D gene is TRBD2 (5 bases). The CDR3 covers 15 residues. Germline V gene lookup returns CDR1 MNHEY and CDR2 SVGAGI. V lost 2 bases, J lost 0 bases, and 8 bases lay in between. In DNA form, the CDR3 reads TGTGCCAGCAGTTACGTGGGGAGCTCCTACAATGAGCAGTTCTTC. This encodes CASSYVGSSYNEQFF.

The chain joins TRBV6-6 to TRBJ2-7; possibly TRBD1 for D (6 bases). The V gene's germline CDR1 is MNHNY and CDR2 SVGAGI (reference sequence). V was clipped by 5 bases and J by 0 bases, with 11 bases between them. The CDR3 sequence is 14 residues long. The CDR3 DNA sequence: TGTGCCAGCAGTGTAACAGGGAGCTCCTACGAGCAGTACTTC. Translating gives CASSVTGSSYEQYF.

This chain links TRBV5-1 with TRBJ1-4; TRBD1 matches at 7 bases. The CDR3 consists of 13 residues. The V and J ends lost 6 bases and 7 bases, in that order; junction bases with no gene match: 6. The germline V gene has CDR1 SGHRS and CDR2 YFSETQ. The CDR3 sequence: CASNRGAGEKLFF. The CDR3 DNA reads as TGCGCCAGCAACAGGGGCGCCGGTGAAAAACTGTTTTTT.

The chain recombines TRBV2 with TRBJ2-3, with TRBD2 matching 12 bases. J lost 0 bases, V lost 1 base, and 8 bases had no gene match. The CDR3 sequence is 19 residues long. Germline assignment: CDR1 SNHLY and CDR2 FYNNEI. Here the CDR3 DNA reads TGTGCCAGCAGTGAAGTAACTAGCGGGAGGTCAAAAAGCACAGATACGCAGTATTTT. Protein product: CASSEVTSGRSKSTDTQYF.

The V call is TRBV4-1, the J call TRBJ1-1; maybe TRBD1 (6 bases). The CDR3 covers 16 residues. Per germline, CDR1 MGHRA and CDR2 YSYEKL. Trimming removed 0 bases at V and 2 bases at J, with 13 bases between. This CDR3 is CASSQDPGQFNTEAFF. The CDR3 nucleotides are TGCGCCAGCAGCCAAGACCCCGGACAGTTTAACACTGAAGCTTTCTTT.

The V gene is TRBV15, the J gene TRBJ2-1; 12 bases map to TRBD2. V was pared by 5 bases and J by 4 bases, with 9 bases of the junction left unmatched. This CDR3 has 17 residues. The germline gives CDR1 LNHNV, CDR2 YYDKDF (reference sequence). As DNA, the CDR3 is TGTGCCACCAGCCTCAGACTAGCGGGAGATGGGTACAATGAGCAGTTCTTC. Amino acid sequence: CATSLRLAGDGYNEQFF.

Written as DNA, the CDR3 is TGTGCCAGCAGTTACTCGGGCGGGAGTGGCAATGAGCAGTTCTTC. This encodes CASSYSGGSGNEQFF. V gene TRBV6-5 combines with J gene TRBJ2-1; the match to TRBD2 covers 7 bases. Trimming took 0 bases from V and 6 from J; bases not matched to a gene: 5. The CDR3 consists of 15 residues. Germline V gene lookup returns CDR1 MNHEY and CDR2 SVGAGI.

The chain employs TRBV5-4 and TRBJ2-7; 14 bases map to TRBD2. Germline lookup yields CDR1 SGHNT and CDR2 YYREEE (reference sequence). CDR3 length equals 17 residues. The V segment lost 3 bases and the J segment 1 base; nucleotides outside the gene matches: 6. CDR3 loop: CASSYGGTSGRSYEQYF. DNA for the CDR3: TGTGCCAGCAGCTATGGAGGGACTAGCGGGAGATCCTACGAGCAGTACTTC.

This clone was counted a few times. This CDR3 reads CASSNPNTNLYF. The DNA for the CDR3 is TGTGCCAGCTCTAACCCAAATACGAATCTGTACTTC. The J gene is TRBJ2-7, the V gene TRBV2; the D is unclear. The CDR3 is made up of 12 amino acids. Germline CDR1 reads SNHLY; CDR2 reads FYNNEI. Trimming removed 8 bases at V and 12 bases at J, with 20 bases between.

The chain is built from TRBV2 and TRBJ1-2; tentatively, D is TRBD1 (6 bases). CDR3 length equals 13 residues. The V end was cut by 7 bases, the J end by 4 bases, with 13 bases between. Germline values: CDR1 SNHLY, CDR2 FYNNEI. CDR3 amino acids: CASKGGGPYGYTF. DNA of the CDR3: TGTGCCAGCAAGGGCGGGGGCCCCTATGGCTACACCTTC.

This rearrangement joins TRBV9 to TRBJ2-1, with 12 bases identical to TRBD1. CDR1 is SGDLS and CDR2 is YYNGEE in the germline V gene. V lost 4 bases to trimming and J lost 9 bases; unmatched junction nucleotides: 8. The CDR3 sequence is 15 residues long. The CDR3 here is CASSRGGTGGTEQFF. CDR3 nucleotide sequence: TGTGCCAGCAGCCGAGGGGGGACAGGGGGCACTGAGCAGTTCTTC.

This clone appeared a few times. The J gene is TRBJ1-2, the V gene TRBV7-9; maybe TRBD1 (5 bases). Trimming shortened V by 0 bases and J by 3 bases, and 20 bases separated the two germline ends. Per the germline V gene, CDR1 is SEHNR and CDR2 is FQNEAQ (reference sequence). CDR3 size: 18 residues. CDR3 nucleotide sequence: TGTGCCAGCAGCTTAGCGGAGGGGTACAGCCTTGCTGACTATGGCTACACCTTC. Translation gives CASSLAEGYSLADYGYTF.

The chain uses TRBV6-1 and TRBJ2-7, with D uncertain. The CDR3 contains 15 residues. Germline V gives CDR1 MNHNS, CDR2 SASEGT. V lost 6 bases to trimming and J lost 0 bases, with 15 bases between them. The CDR3 nucleotides are TGTGCCAGCAGGTATCTGCAGGCTACCTCCTACGAGCAGTACTTC. Its translation: CASRYLQATSYEQYF.

This chain joins TRBV7-2 and TRBJ1-1; maybe TRBD1 (6 bases). The V gene's germline CDR1 is SGHTA and CDR2 FQGNSA. Trimming shortened V by 5 bases and J by 2 bases, and 9 bases separated the two germline ends. The CDR3 spans 13 residues. CDR3 bases: TGTGCCAGCAGCAGACAGGTCAACACTGAAGCTTTCTTT. Amino acids: CASSRQVNTEAFF.

The CDR3 spells CASSQDYGSVNNEQFF. Written as DNA, the CDR3 is TGCGCCAGCAGCCAAGACTACGGGAGCGTTAACAATGAGCAGTTCTTC. The rearrangement uses TRBV4-1 and TRBJ2-1, with D tentatively TRBD2 (6 bases). Germline CDR1 is MGHRA and CDR2 is YSYEKL. The CDR3 has 16 amino acids. V lost 0 bases, J lost 5 bases, and 14 bases lay in between.

The chain links TRBV18 to TRBJ2-1; a weak D match, TRBD1 (5 bases). Trimming pared 0 bases from V and 9 bases from J, leaving 21 bases between. CDR3 length equals 17 residues. The germline V gene has CDR1 KGHSH and CDR2 LQKENI. The CDR3 DNA is TGTGCCAGCTCACCACCGACAGAAGGCCCAGGCGTCAGTGAGCAGTTCTTC. Encoded protein: CASSPPTEGPGVSEQFF.

The chain has TRBV2 and TRBJ2-5, with 13 positions matching TRBD2. The J call may be mistaken, given a closer DNA end match to TRBJ2-7. The germline V gene has CDR1 SNHLY and CDR2 FYNNEI. The CDR3 totals 15 residues. The CDR3: CASSGLAGVDYEQYF. CDR3 nucleotides: TGTGCCAGCAGCGGACTAGCGGGAGTTGACTACGAGCAGTACTTC.

The chain carries TRBV5-4 and TRBJ2-3; D is perhaps TRBD2 (6 bases). V was trimmed by 7 bases and J by 6 bases, leaving 15 bases between them. Germline assignment: CDR1 SGHNT and CDR2 YYREEE (reference sequence). There are 13 residues in the CDR3. The CDR3 loop reads CASDPGGGDTQYF. The CDR3 DNA reads TGTGCCAGCGATCCGGGCGGAGGGGATACGCAGTATTTT.

The V call is TRBV7-8, the J call TRBJ2-5, with 8 bases identical to TRBD2. This CDR3 is 17 amino acids long. Germline V gene data show CDR1 as SGHVS and CDR2 as FQNEAQ. V gave up 5 bases and J gave up 6 bases; unmatched junction bases: 17. This chain's CDR3 is CASSGGAGREAGKTQYF. In DNA form, the CDR3 reads TGTGCCAGCAGCGGCGGGGCGGGGCGGGAGGCAGGAAAGACCCAGTACTTC.

This chain connects TRBV11-1 to TRBJ2-5, with D possibly being TRBD2 (6 bases). The CDR3 is 17 amino acids. V lost 3 bases and J 2 bases, leaving 19 bases between the germline ends. Per the germline V gene, CDR1 is SGHAT and CDR2 is FQDESV (reference sequence). The CDR3 coding sequence is TGTGCCAGCAGCTTCCTTGGAGGGAACAAAGGGCAAGAGACCCAGTACTTC. This encodes CASSFLGGNKGQETQYF. Full variable domain (missing parts from reference TRBV11-1 and TRBJ2-5): EAEVAQSPRYKITEKSQAVAFWCDPISGHATLYWYRQILGQGPELLVQFQDESVVDDSQLPKDRFSAERLKGVDSTLKIQPAELGDSAMYLCASSFLGGNKGQETQYFGPGTRLLVL.

The J gene is TRBJ2-3, the V gene TRBV10-2, with 10 positions matching TRBD2. The junction had 11 bases not matched to a gene; V was cut back by 3 bases and J by 2 bases. Germline V gives CDR1 WSHSY, CDR2 SAAADI. The CDR3 sequence is 18 residues long. The CDR3 protein is CASSDIELAGTPTDTQYF. CDR3 DNA sequence: TGCGCCAGCAGTGATATCGAACTAGCGGGGACTCCCACAGATACGCAGTATTTT.

The V gene is TRBV5-1, the J gene TRBJ1-1, with TRBD1 matching over 8 bases. Germline CDR1 is SGHRS and CDR2 is YFSETQ. CDR3 length: 15 amino acids. Trimming removed 4 bases from V and 6 bases from J; junction bases left unmatched: 11. The CDR3 sequence is CASSAGVTGAAEAFF. The CDR3, as DNA: TGCGCCAGCAGCGCCGGTGTGACAGGGGCCGCTGAAGCTTTCTTT.

The chain combines TRBV19 with TRBJ2-5, with 10 positions matching TRBD1. Per germline, CDR1 LNHDA and CDR2 SQIVND (reference sequence). CDR3 size: 16 residues. Germline trimming cut 6 bases from V and 4 bases from J; bases unmatched to any gene: 11. CDR3 in amino acids: CASSLGRDRGGETQYF. DNA for the CDR3: TGTGCCAGTAGCCTAGGGAGGGACAGGGGAGGAGAGACCCAGTACTTC.

This clone was observed a few times. The chain has TRBV6-5 and TRBJ2-5, with unresolved D. Germline CDR1 is MNHEY and CDR2 is SVGAGI. Trimming removed 5 bases from V and 5 bases from J, with 6 bases in between. The length of the CDR3 is 11 residues. CDR3 coding DNA: TGTGCCAGCAGTACCCGGGAGACCCAGTACTTC. This encodes CASSTRETQYF.

This chain connects TRBV7-3 to TRBJ2-3; 7 bases are shared with TRBD2. Germline CDR1 SGHTA, CDR2 FQGTGA. This CDR3 comprises 16 residues. The J segment lost 2 bases and the V segment lost 5 bases, leaving 10 bases of the junction unmatched. CDR3 in DNA: TGTGCCAGCAGCCCCACGTTAGCGGGCCACACAGATACGCAGTATTTT. It codes for CASSPTLAGHTDTQYF.

The table lists this clone with a count of one. The chain joins TRBV10-3 to TRBJ2-7; the D gene is possibly TRBD1 (6 bases). The ends were cut back, 0 bases at V and 2 bases at J, with 11 bases in the middle. CDR3 length equals 15 residues. CDR1 is ENHRY, CDR2 SYGVKD, per germline. The CDR3 is CAISESATGTYEQYF. CDR3 DNA sequence: TGTGCCATCAGTGAGTCAGCGACAGGAACCTACGAGCAGTACTTC.

The chain employs TRBV11-2 and TRBJ2-7; 9 bases agree with TRBD1. J lost 0 bases, V lost 4 bases, and 10 bases had no gene match. The CDR3 runs 17 residues. From germline, CDR1 is SGHAT and CDR2 FQNNGV. The DNA for the CDR3 is TGTGCCAGCAGCTCAACCGCCGGGACAGGGAGCTCCTACGAGCAGTACTTC. Its protein product is CASSSTAGTGSSYEQYF.

The chain recombines TRBV11-3 with TRBJ2-3; 8 nucleotides match TRBD1. The junction had 5 bases not matched to a gene; V was cut back by 5 bases and J by 4 bases. The CDR3 is made up of 14 amino acids. Germline CDR1 is SGHNT and CDR2 is YENEEA. The chain's CDR3 is CASSTPGGADTQYF. The DNA for the CDR3 is TGTGCCAGCAGCACCCCAGGGGGCGCAGATACGCAGTATTTT. Together with reference TRBV11-3 and TRBJ2-3, the CDR3 gives the full variable domain: EAGVVQSPRYKIIEKKQPVAFWCNPISGHNTLYWYLQNLGQGPELLIRYENEEAVDDSQLPKDRFSAERLKGVDSTLKIQPAELGDSAVYLCASSTPGGADTQYFGPGTRLTVL.